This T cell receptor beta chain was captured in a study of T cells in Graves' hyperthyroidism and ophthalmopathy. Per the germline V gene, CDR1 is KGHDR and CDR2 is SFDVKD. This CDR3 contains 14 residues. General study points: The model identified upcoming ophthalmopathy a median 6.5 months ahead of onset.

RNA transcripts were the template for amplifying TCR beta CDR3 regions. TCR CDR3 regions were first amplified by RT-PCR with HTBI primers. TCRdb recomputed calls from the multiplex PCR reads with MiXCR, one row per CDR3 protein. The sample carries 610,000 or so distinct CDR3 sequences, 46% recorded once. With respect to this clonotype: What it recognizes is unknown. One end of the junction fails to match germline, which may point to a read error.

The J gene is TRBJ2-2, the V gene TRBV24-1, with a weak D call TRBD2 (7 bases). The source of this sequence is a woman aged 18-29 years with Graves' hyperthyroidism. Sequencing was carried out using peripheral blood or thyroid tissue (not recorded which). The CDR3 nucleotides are TGTGCCACGATGGAGGCGGGGGACACCGGGGAGCTGCTTTTT. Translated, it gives CATMEAGDTGELLF.